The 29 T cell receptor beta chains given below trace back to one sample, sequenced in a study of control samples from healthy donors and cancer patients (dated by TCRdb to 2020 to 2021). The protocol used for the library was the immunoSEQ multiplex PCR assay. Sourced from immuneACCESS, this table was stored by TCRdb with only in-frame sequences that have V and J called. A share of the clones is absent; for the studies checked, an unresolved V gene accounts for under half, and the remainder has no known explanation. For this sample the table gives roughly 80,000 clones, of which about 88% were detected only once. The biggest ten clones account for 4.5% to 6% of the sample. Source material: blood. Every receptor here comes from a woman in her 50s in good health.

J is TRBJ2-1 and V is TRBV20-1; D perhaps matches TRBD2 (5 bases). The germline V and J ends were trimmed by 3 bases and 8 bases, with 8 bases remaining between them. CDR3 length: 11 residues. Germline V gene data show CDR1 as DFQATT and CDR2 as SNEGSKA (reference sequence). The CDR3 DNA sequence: TGCAGTGCTAGCGGGGTGGATGAGCAGTTCTTC. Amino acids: CSASGVDEQFF.

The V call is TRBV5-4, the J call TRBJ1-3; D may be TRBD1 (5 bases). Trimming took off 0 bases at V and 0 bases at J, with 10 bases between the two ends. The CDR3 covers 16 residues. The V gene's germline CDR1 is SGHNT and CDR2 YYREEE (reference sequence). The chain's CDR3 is CASSLGGTYSGNTIYF. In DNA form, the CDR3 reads TGTGCCAGCAGCTTGGGGGGGACCTACTCTGGAAACACCATATATTTT.

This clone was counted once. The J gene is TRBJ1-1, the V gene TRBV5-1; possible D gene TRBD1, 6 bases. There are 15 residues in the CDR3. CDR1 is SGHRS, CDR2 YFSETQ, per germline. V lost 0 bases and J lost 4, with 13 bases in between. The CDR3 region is CASSLAQGWITEAFF. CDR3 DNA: TGCGCCAGCAGCTTGGCTCAGGGGTGGATCACTGAAGCTTTCTTT.

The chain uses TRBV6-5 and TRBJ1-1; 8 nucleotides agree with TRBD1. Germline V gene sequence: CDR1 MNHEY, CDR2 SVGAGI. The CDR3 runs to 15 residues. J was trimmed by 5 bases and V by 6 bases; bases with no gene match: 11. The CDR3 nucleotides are TGTGCCAGCAGAGACTTCGACAGGGGACGAACTGAAGCTTTCTTT. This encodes CASRDFDRGRTEAFF.

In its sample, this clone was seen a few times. CDR3 region: CASSRNAGSQFF. The CDR3 nucleotides are TGTGCCAGCAGTCGGAATGCAGGCTCCCAGTTCTTC. J is TRBJ2-1 and V is TRBV25-1; D remains ambiguous. The CDR3 runs to 12 residues. Germline V gives CDR1 MGHDK, CDR2 SYGVNS. V lost 5 bases and J 13 bases, leaving 15 bases between the germline ends.

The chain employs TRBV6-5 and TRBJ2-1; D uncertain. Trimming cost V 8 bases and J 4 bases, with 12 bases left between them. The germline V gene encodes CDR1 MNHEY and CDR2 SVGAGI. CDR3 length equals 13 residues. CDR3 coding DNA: TGTGCCAGCTCGTCAGACCCGTACAATGAGCAGTTCTTC. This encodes CASSSDPYNEQFF.

In DNA form, the CDR3 reads TGTGCCAGCAGCCAAGGGACCGGGACCCGTTACAATGAGCAGTTCTTC. This codes for CASSQGTGTRYNEQFF. The V and J genes are TRBV3-1 (or the pseudogene TRBV3-2) and TRBJ2-1; D is perhaps TRBD1 or TRBD2 (5 bases each). Trimming cost V 1 base and J 4 bases, with 14 bases left between them. Germline CDR1 LGHDT, CDR2 YNNKEL (reference sequence). The CDR3 spans 16 residues.

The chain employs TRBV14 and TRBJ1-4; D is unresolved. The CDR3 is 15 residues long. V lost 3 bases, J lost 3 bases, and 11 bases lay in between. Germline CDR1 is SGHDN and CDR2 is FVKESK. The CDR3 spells CASSQRGLPNEKLFF. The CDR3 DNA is TGTGCCAGCAGCCAGAGAGGTCTCCCTAATGAAAAACTGTTTTTT.

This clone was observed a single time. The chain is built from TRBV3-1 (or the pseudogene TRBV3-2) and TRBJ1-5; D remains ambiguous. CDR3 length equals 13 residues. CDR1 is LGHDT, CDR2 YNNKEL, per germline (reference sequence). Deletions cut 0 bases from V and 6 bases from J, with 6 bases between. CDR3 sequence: CASSQELRQPQHF. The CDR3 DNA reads TGTGCCAGCAGCCAAGAACTTCGTCAGCCCCAGCATTTT.

The CDR3 region is CASSVTTGWGNTEAFF. CDR3 sequence (DNA): TGTGCCAGCAGCGTGACCACAGGCTGGGGTAACACTGAAGCTTTCTTT. The chain combines TRBV5-6 with TRBJ1-1, with D maybe TRBD1 (5 bases). V dropped 4 bases and J dropped 2 bases, with 18 bases sitting between them. Per the germline V gene, CDR1 is SGHDT and CDR2 is YYEEEE. This CDR3 has 16 amino acids.

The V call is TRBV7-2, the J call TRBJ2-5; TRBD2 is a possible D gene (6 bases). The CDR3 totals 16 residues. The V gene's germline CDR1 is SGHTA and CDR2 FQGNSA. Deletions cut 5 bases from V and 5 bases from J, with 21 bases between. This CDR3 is CASSPSLRGISETQYF. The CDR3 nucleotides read TGTGCCAGCAGCCCGTCCTTGCGGGGAATTTCGGAGACCCAGTACTTC.

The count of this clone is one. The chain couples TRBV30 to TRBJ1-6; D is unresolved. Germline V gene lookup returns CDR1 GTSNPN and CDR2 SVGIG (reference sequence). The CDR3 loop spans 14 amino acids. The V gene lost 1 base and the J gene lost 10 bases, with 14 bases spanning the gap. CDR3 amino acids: CAWSGLQNGSPLHF. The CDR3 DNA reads TGTGCCTGGAGTGGCCTCCAGAACGGATCACCCCTCCACTTT.

CDR3 residues: CASSLEFGQGAVLSGANVLTF. CDR3 DNA: TGCGCCAGCAGCTTGGAATTTGGACAGGGGGCAGTTCTCTCTGGGGCCAACGTCCTGACTTTC. The chain links TRBV5-1 to TRBJ2-6; TRBD1 matches at 11 bases. Germline assignment: CDR1 SGHRS and CDR2 YFSETQ. The CDR3 consists of 21 residues. V was clipped by 0 bases and J by 0 bases; unmatched bases: 11.

CDR3 sequence (DNA): TGTGCCAGCAGCGAGCGAGGGGACTTGAACCTAAACGAGCAGTACTTC. It is translated as CASSERGDLNLNEQYF. The chain is built from TRBV9 and TRBJ2-7, with a tentative D call TRBD2 (6 bases). The CDR3 length is 16 residues. In germline, CDR1 is SGDLS, CDR2 YYNGEE. Trimming took 3 bases from V and 5 from J, leaving 21 bases between them.

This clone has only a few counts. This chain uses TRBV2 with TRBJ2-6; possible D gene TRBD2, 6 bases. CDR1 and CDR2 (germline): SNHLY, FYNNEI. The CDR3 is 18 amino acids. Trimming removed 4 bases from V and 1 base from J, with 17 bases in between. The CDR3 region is CASSVPGLLISGANVLTF. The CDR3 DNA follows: TGTGCCAGCAGTGTCCCGGGACTCCTCATTTCTGGGGCCAACGTCCTGACTTTC.

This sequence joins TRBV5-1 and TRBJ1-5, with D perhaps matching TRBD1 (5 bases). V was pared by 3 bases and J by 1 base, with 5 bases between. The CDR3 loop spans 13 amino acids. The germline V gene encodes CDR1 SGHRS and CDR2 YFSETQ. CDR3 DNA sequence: TGCGCCAGCAGCTGGGGGAGCAATCAGCCCCAGCATTTT. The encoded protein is CASSWGSNQPQHF.

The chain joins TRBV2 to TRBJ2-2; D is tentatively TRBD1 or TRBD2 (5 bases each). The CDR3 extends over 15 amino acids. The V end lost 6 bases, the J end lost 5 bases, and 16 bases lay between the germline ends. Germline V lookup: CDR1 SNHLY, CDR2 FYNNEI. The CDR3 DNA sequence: TGTGCCAGCAGGGCTAGGGACGGAAATACCGGGGAGCTGTTTTTT. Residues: CASRARDGNTGELFF. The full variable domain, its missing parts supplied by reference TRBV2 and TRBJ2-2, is EPEVTQTPSHQVTQMGQEVILRCVPISNHLYFYWYRQILGQKVEFLVSFYNNEISEKSEIFDDQFSVERPDGSNFTLKIRSTKLEDSAMYFCASRARDGNTGELFFGEGSRLTVL.

The CDR3 region has the DNA TGTGCCAGCAGTCTGGGACAGGGCCGCTCTGGGGCCAACGTCCTGACTTTC. As protein: CASSLGQGRSGANVLTF. The chain uses TRBV27 and TRBJ2-6; 9 positions agree with TRBD1. This CDR3 has 17 residues. V lost 5 bases to trimming and J lost 0 bases; unmatched junction nucleotides: 5. CDR1 MNHEY and CDR2 SMNVEV come from the germline V gene (reference sequence).

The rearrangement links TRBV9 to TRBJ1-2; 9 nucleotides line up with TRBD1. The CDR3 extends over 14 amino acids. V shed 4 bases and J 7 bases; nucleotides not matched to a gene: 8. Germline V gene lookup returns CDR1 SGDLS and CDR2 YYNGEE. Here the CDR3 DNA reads TGTGCCAGCAGCTTTACAGGGGGCATAGGTGGCTACACCTTC. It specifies CASSFTGGIGGYTF.

The CDR3 spells CASSSSGGLNEQFF. The CDR3 region has the DNA TGTGCCAGCAGCTCTAGCGGGGGCCTCAATGAGCAGTTCTTC. This chain uses TRBV11-2 with TRBJ2-1; 10 nucleotides line up with TRBD2. With V trimmed by 4 bases and J by 6 bases, 3 bases remained unmatched. The length of the CDR3 is 14 residues. CDR1 SGHAT and CDR2 FQNNGV come from the germline V gene.

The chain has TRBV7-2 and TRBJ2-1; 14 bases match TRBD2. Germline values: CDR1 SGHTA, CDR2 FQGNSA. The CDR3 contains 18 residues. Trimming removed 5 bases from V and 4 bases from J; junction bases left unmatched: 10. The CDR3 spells CASSRGLAGVRGYNEQFF. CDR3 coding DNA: TGTGCCAGCAGCCGGGGACTAGCGGGGGTGAGGGGGTACAATGAGCAGTTCTTC.

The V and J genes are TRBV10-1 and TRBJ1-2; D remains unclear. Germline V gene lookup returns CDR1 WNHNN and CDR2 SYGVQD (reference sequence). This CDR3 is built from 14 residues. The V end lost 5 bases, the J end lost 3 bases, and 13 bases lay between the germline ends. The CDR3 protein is CASSPPRAHYGYTF. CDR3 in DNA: TGCGCCAGCAGTCCACCAAGGGCCCACTATGGCTACACCTTC.

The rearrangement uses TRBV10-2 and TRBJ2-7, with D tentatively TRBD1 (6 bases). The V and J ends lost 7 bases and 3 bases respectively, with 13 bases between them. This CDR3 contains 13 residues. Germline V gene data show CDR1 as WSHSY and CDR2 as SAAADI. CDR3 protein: CASMDSSDYEQYF. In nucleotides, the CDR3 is TGCGCCAGCATGGACAGTTCAGACTACGAGCAGTACTTC.

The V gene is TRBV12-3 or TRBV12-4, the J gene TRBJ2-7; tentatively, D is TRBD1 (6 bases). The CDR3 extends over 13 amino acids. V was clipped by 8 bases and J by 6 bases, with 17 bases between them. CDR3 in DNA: TGTGCCAGCGGCCTCCAGGGGATCTTCGAGCAGTACTTC. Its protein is CASGLQGIFEQYF.

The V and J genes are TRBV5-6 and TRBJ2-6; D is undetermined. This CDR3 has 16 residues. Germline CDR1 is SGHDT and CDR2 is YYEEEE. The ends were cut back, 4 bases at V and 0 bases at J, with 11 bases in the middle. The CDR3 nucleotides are TGTGCCAGCAGCGCTAGGACGGCCTCTGGGGCCAACGTCCTGACTTTC. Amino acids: CASSARTASGANVLTF.

CDR3 in amino acids: CASSLSSGGSMGELFF. For the CDR3, the DNA is TGTGCCAGCAGCTTGTCTAGCGGGGGGTCGATGGGGGAGCTGTTTTTT. The chain recombines TRBV7-2 with TRBJ2-2, with 11 bases that match TRBD2. V was pared by 3 bases and J by 8 bases, with 8 bases of the junction left unmatched. The CDR3 is 16 amino acids. Germline V gene data show CDR1 as SGHTA and CDR2 as FQGNSA.

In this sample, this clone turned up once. The CDR3 region has the DNA TGCAGCGGCCGAACCGGGACCGGGGCGGGCTATGGCTACACCTTC. Translating it yields CSGRTGTGAGYGYTF. The rearrangement joins TRBV29-1 to TRBJ1-2; TRBD1 might be the D (5 bases). Germline V lookup: CDR1 SQVTM, CDR2 ANQGSEA. There are 15 residues in the CDR3. V lost 7 bases, J lost 4 bases, and 22 bases lay in between.

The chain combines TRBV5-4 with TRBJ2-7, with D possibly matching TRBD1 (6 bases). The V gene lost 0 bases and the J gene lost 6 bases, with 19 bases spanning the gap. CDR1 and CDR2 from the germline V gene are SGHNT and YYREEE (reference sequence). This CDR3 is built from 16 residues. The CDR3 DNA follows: TGTGCCAGCAGCTTGGGAGGAGCAGGGGACCTCGGCGAGCAGTACTTC. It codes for CASSLGGAGDLGEQYF.

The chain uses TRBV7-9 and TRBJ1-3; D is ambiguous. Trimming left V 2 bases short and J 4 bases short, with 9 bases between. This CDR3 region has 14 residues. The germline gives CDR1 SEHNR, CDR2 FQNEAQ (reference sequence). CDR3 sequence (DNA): TGTGCCAGCAGCTTACTGAGAGCGGGAAACACCATATATTTT. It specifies CASSLLRAGNTIYF.